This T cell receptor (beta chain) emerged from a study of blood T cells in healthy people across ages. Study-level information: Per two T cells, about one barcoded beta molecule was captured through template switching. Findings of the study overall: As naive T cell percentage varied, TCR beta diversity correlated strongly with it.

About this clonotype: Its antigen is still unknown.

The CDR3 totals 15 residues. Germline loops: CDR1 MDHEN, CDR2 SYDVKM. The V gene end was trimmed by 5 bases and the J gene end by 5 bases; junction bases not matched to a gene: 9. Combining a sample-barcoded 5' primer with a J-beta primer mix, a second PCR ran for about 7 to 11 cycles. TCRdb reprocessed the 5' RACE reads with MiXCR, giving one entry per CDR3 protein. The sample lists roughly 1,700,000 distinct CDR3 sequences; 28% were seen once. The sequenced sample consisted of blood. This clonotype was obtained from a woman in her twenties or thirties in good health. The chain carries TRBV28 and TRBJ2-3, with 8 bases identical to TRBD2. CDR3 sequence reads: CASSPPDRGGDTQYF. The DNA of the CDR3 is TGTGCCAGCAGTCCCCCGGATCGGGGGGGAGATACGCAGTATTTT.